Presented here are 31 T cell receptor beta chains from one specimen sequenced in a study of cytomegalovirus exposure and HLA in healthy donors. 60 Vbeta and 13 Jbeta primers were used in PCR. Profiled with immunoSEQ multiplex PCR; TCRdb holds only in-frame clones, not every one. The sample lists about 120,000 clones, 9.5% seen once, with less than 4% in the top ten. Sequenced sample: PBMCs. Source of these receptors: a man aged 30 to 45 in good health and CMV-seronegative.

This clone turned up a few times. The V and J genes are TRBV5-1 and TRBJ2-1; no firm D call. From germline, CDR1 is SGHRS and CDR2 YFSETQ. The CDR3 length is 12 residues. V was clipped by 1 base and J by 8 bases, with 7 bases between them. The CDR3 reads CASSLLTDEQFF. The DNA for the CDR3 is TGCGCCAGCAGCTTGCTTACTGATGAGCAGTTCTTC. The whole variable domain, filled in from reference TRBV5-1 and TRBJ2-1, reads KAGVTQTPRYLIKTRGQQVTLSCSPISGHRSVSWYQQTPGQGLQFLFEYFSETQRNKGNFPGRFSGRQFSNSRSEMNVSTLELGDSALYLCASSLLTDEQFFGPGTRLTVL.

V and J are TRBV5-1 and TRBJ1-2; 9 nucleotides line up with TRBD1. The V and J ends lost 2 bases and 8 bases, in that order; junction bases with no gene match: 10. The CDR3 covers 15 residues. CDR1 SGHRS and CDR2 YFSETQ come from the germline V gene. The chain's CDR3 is CASSFGDRVVMGYTF. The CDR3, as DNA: TGCGCCAGCAGCTTCGGGGACAGGGTTGTCATGGGCTACACCTTC. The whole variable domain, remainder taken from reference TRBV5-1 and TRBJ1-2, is KAGVTQTPRYLIKTRGQQVTLSCSPISGHRSVSWYQQTPGQGLQFLFEYFSETQRNKGNFPGRFSGRQFSNSRSEMNVSTLELGDSALYLCASSFGDRVVMGYTFGSGTRLTVV.

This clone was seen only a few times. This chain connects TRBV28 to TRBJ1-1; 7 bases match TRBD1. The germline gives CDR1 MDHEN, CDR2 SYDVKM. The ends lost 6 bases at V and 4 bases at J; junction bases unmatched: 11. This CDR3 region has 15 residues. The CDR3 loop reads CASSRPPGGLTEAFF. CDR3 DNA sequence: TGTGCCAGCAGCCGGCCCCCAGGGGGACTCACTGAAGCTTTCTTT.

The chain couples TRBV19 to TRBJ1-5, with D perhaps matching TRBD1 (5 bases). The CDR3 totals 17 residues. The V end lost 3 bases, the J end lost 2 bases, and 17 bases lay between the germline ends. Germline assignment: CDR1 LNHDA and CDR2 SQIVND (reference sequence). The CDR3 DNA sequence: TGTGCCAGTAGTATTGGTACAGGAAATGTAGGCAATCAGCCCCAGCATTTT. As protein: CASSIGTGNVGNQPQHF.

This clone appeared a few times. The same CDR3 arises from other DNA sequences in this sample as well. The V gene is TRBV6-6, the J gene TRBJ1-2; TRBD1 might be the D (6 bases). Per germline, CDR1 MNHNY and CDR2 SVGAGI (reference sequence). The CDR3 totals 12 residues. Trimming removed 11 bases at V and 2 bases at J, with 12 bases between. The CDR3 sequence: CAGKGGNYGYTF. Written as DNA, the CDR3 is TGTGCCGGCAAGGGGGGGAACTATGGCTACACCTTC.

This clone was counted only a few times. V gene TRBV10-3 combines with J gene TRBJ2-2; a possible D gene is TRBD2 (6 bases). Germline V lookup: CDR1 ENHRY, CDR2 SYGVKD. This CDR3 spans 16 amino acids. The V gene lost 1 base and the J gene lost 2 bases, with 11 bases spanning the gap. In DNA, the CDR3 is TGTGCCATCAGTGAGTTGGCGGGGACTAACACCGGGGAGCTGTTTTTT. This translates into CAISELAGTNTGELFF.

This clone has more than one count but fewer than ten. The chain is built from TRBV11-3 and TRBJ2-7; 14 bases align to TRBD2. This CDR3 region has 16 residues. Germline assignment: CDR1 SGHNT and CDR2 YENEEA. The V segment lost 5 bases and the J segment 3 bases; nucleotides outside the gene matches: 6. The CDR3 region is CASSHGLAGGFYEQYF. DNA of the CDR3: TGTGCCAGCAGCCATGGACTAGCGGGGGGTTTCTACGAGCAGTACTTC.

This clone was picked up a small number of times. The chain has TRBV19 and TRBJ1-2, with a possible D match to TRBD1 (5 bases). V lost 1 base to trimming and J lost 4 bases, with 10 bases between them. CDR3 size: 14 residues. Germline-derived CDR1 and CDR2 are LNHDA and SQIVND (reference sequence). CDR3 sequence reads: CASSIGWRGYGYTF. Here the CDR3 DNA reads TGTGCCAGTAGTATAGGTTGGAGGGGCTATGGCTACACCTTC.

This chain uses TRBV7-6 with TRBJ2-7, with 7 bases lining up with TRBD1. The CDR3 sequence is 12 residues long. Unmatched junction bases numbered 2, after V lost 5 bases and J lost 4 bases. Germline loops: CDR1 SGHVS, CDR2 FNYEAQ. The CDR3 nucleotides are TGTGCCAGCAGCCCGACAGGGTACGAGCAGTACTTC. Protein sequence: CASSPTGYEQYF.

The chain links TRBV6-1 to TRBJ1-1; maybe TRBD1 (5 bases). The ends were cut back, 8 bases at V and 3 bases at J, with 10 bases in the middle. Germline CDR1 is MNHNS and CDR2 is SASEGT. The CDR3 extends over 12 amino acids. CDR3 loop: CASGGTHTEAFF. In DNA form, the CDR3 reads TGTGCCAGCGGCGGGACCCACACTGAAGCTTTCTTT.

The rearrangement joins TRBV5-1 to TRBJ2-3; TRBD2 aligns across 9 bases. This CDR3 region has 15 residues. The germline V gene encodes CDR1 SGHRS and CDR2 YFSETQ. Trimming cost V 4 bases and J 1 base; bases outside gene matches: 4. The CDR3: CASSAIAGGTDTQYF. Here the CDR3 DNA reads TGCGCCAGCAGCGCGATAGCGGGAGGCACAGATACGCAGTATTTT.

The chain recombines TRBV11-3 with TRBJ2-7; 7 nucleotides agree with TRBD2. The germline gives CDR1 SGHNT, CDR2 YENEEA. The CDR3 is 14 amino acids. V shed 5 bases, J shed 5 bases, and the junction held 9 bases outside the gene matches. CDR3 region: CASSQRWGGNEQYF. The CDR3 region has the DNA TGTGCCAGCAGCCAACGCTGGGGGGGGAACGAGCAGTACTTC.

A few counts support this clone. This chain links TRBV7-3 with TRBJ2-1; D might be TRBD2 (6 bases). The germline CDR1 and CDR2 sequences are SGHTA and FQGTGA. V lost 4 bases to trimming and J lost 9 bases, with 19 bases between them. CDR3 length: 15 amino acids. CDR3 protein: CASSSDFVGGGEQFF. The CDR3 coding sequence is TGTGCCAGCAGCTCCGACTTCGTGGGGGGAGGTGAGCAGTTCTTC. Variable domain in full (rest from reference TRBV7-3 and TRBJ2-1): GAGVSQTPSNKVTEKGKYVELRCDPISGHTALYWYRQSLGQGPEFLIYFQGTGAADDSGLPNDRFFAVRPEGSVSTLKIQRTERGDSAVYLCASSSDFVGGGEQFFGPGTRLTVL.

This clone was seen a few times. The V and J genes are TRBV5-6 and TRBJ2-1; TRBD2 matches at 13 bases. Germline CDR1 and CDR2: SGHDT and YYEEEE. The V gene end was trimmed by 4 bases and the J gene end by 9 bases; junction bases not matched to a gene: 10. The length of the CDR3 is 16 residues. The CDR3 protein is CASSPFGLAGAVEQFF. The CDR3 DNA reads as TGTGCCAGCAGCCCGTTCGGACTAGCGGGAGCCGTTGAGCAGTTCTTC.

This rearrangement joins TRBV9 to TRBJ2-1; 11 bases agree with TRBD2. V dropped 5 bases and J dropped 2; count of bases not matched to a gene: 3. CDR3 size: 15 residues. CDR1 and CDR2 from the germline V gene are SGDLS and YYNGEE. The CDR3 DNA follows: TGTGCCAGCAGTTTACTAGCGGGAGCCTACAATGAGCAGTTCTTC. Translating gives CASSLLAGAYNEQFF.

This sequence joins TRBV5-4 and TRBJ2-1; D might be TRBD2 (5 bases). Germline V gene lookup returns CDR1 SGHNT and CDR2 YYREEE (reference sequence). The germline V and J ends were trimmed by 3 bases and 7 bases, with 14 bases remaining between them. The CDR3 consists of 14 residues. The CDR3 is CASSSNSGRNEQFF. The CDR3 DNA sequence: TGTGCCAGCAGCTCCAACAGCGGTAGGAATGAGCAGTTCTTC.

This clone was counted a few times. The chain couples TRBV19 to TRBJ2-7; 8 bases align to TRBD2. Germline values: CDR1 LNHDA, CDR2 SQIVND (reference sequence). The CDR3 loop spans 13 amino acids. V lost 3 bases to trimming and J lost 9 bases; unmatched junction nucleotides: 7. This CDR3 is CASSMGTSFGQYF. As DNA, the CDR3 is TGTGCCAGTAGTATGGGGACTAGTTTTGGGCAGTACTTC.

The CDR3 nucleotides read TGTGCCTGGAGTGTTTGGGGACAAGTCCAAGTTACCCAGTACTTC. Protein product: CAWSVWGQVQVTQYF. J is TRBJ2-5 and V is TRBV30, with D perhaps TRBD1 (6 bases). Trimming removed 0 bases at V and 8 bases at J, with 19 bases between. The germline V gene encodes CDR1 GTSNPN and CDR2 SVGIG (reference sequence). This CDR3 region has 15 residues.

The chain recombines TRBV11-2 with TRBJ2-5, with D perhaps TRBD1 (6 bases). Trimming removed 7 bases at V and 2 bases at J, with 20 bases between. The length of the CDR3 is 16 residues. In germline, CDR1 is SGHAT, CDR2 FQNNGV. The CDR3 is CASTRPTTGFQETQYF. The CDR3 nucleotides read TGTGCCAGCACCCGTCCGACCACAGGGTTTCAAGAGACCCAGTACTTC. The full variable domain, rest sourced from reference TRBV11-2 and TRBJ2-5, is EAGVAQSPRYKIIEKRQSVAFWCNPISGHATLYWYQQILGQGPKLLIQFQNNGVVDDSQLPKDRFSAERLKGVDSTLKIQPAKLEDSAVYLCASTRPTTGFQETQYFGPGTRLLVL.

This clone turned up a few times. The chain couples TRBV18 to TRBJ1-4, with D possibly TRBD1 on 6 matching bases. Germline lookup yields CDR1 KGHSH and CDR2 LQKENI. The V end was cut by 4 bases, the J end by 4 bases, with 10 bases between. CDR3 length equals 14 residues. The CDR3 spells CASSLDSLNEKLFF. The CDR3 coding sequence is TGTGCCAGCTCACTGGACAGTCTTAATGAAAAACTGTTTTTT.

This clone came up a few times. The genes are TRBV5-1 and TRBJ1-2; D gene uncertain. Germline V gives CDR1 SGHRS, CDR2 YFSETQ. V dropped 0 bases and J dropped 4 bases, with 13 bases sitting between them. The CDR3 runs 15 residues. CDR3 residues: CASSLAAVSGYGYTF. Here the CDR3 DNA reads TGCGCCAGCAGCTTGGCCGCCGTCTCCGGCTATGGCTACACCTTC. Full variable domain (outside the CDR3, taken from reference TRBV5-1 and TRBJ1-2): KAGVTQTPRYLIKTRGQQVTLSCSPISGHRSVSWYQQTPGQGLQFLFEYFSETQRNKGNFPGRFSGRQFSNSRSEMNVSTLELGDSALYLCASSLAAVSGYGYTFGSGTRLTVV.

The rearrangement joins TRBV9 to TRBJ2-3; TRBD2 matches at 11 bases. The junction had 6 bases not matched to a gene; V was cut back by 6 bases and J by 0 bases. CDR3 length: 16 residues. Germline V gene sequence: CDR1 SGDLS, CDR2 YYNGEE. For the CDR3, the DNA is TGTGCCAGCACCGGGACTAGCGGATTTAGCACAGATACGCAGTATTTT. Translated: CASTGTSGFSTDTQYF.

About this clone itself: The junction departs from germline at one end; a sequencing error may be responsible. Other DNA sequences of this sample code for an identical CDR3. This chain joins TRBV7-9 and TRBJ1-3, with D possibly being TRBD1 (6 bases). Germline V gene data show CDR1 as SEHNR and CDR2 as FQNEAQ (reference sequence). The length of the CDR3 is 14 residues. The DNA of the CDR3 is TGTGCCAGAGGACAGATTAACTCTGGGAACACCATATATTTT. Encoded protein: CARGQINSGNTIYF.

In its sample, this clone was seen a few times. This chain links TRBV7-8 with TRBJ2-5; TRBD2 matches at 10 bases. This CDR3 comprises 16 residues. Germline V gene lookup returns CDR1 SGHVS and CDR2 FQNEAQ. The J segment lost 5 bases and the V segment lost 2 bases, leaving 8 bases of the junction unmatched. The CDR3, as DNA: TGTGCCAGCAGCTTATCAGTAGCGGGAGGAGGCGAGACCCAGTACTTC. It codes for CASSLSVAGGGETQYF.

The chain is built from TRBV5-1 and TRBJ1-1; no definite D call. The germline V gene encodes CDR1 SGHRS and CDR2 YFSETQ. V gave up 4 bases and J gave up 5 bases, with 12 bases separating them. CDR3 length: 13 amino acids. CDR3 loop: CASSGSGETEAFF. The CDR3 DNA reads TGCGCCAGCAGCGGCAGCGGGGAAACTGAAGCTTTCTTT.

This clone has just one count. CDR3 loop: CATRRWGRGEKLFF. Written as DNA, the CDR3 is TGTGCCACCCGTCGATGGGGTCGGGGTGAAAAACTGTTTTTT. This sequence joins TRBV21-1 and TRBJ1-4. TRBV21-1 is a documented pseudogene. This CDR3 is 14 amino acids long.

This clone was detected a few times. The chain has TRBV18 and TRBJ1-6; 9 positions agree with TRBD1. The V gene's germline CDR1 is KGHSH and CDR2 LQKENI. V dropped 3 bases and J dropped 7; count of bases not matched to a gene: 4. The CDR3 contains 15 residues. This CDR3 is CASSPGQGGNSPLHF. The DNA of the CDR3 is TGTGCCAGCTCACCGGGACAGGGAGGCAATTCACCCCTCCACTTT.

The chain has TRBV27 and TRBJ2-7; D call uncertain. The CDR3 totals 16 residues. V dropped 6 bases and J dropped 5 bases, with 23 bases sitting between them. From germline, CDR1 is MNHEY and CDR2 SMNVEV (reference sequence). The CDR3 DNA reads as TGTGCCAGCAGCCCTTCTCGGAGCCCGTTGATGAACGAGCAGTACTTC. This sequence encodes CASSPSRSPLMNEQYF.

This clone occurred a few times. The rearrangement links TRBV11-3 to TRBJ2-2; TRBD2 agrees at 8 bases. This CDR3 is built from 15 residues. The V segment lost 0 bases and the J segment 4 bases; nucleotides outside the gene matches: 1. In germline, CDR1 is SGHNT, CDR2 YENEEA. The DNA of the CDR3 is TGTGCCAGCAGCTTAGAACGGGGGGGCACCGGGGAGCTGTTTTTT. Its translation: CASSLERGGTGELFF.

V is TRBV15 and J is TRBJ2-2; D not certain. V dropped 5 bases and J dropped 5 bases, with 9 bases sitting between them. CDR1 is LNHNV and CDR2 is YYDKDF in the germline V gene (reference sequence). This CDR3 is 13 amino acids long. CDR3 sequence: CATSSLVTGELFF. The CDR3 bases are TGTGCCACCAGCTCCCTCGTTACCGGGGAGCTGTTTTTT. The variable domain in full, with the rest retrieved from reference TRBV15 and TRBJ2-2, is DAMVIQNPRYQVTQFGKPVTLSCSQTLNHNVMYWYQQKSSQAPKLLFHYYDKDFNNEADTPDNFQSRRPNTSFCFLDIRSPGLGDTAMYLCATSSLVTGELFFGEGSRLTVL.

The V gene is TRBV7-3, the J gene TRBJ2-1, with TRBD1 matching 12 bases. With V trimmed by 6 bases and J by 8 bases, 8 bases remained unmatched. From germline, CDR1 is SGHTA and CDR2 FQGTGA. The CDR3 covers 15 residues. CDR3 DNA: TGTGCCAGCAGGATGGGGGACAGGGGGCCACATGAGCAGTTCTTC. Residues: CASRMGDRGPHEQFF.